One and the same sample provided the 31 T cell receptor beta chains below, sequenced in a study of blood T cell repertoires in COVID-19. Assay used: immunoSEQ multiplex PCR; TCRdb lists only in-frame clones, some missing. The repertoire has roughly 250,000 clones, approximately 80% of them found once; the top ten carry 4% to 6%. Sequenced: peripheral blood. Every receptor here comes from a woman older than 75 with active or convalescent COVID-19.

This clone was detected only a few times. The J gene is TRBJ1-5, the V gene TRBV7-8; no firm D call. The CDR3 loop spans 14 amino acids. V was clipped by 0 bases and J by 1 base, with 4 bases between them. The germline gives CDR1 SGHVS, CDR2 FQNEAQ. CDR3: CASSLAPSNQPQHF. The CDR3 DNA is TGTGCCAGCAGCTTAGCCCCGAGCAATCAGCCCCAGCATTTT.

V and J are TRBV27 and TRBJ1-2; D is perhaps TRBD1 (5 bases). Germline V lookup: CDR1 MNHEY, CDR2 SMNVEV (reference sequence). V lost 6 bases and J 4 bases, leaving 15 bases between the germline ends. There are 14 residues in the CDR3. CDR3 region: CASSLGGFPYGYTF. As DNA, the CDR3 is TGTGCCAGCAGCCTCGGGGGGTTTCCCTATGGCTACACCTTC.

This chain connects TRBV4-1 to TRBJ2-7, with 8 bases aligning to TRBD2. Germline CDR1 and CDR2: MGHRA and YSYEKL. Trimming cost V 2 bases and J 0 bases; bases outside gene matches: 3. This CDR3 contains 15 residues. For the CDR3, the DNA is TGCGCCAGCAGCCAACGTAGCGGGATCTCCTACGAGCAGTACTTC. Residues: CASSQRSGISYEQYF.

This sequence joins TRBV30 and TRBJ1-5; D is unclear. Germline CDR1 reads GTSNPN; CDR2 reads SVGIG (reference sequence). The CDR3 contains 13 residues. V was trimmed by 3 bases and J by 4 bases, leaving 10 bases between them. The CDR3 reads CAWSSSANQPQHF. The DNA for the CDR3 is TGTGCCTGGAGCTCGTCAGCGAATCAGCCCCAGCATTTT. The full variable domain, rest sourced from reference TRBV30 and TRBJ1-5, is SQTIHQWPATLVQPVGSPLSLECTVEGTSNPNLYWYRQAAGRGLQLLFYSVGIGQISSEVPQNLSASRPQDRQFILSSKKLLLSDSGFYLCAWSSSANQPQHFGDGTRLSIL.

The V and J genes are TRBV6-2 or TRBV6-3 and TRBJ2-2, with 7 bases fitting TRBD2. CDR3 length: 15 amino acids. Trimming at V came to 4 bases and at J to 0 bases, leaving 2 bases not matched to a gene. Germline CDR1 reads MNHEY; CDR2 reads SVGEGT. CDR3 DNA: TGTGCCAGCAGTTGGGGGGGAGCGAACACCGGGGAGCTGTTTTTT. Translation: CASSWGGANTGELFF.

V gene TRBV3-1 (or the pseudogene TRBV3-2) combines with J gene TRBJ2-7; 9 nucleotides agree with TRBD1. CDR3 length: 12 amino acids. The germline V gene has CDR1 LGHDT and CDR2 YNNKEL (reference sequence). With 3 bases clipped from V and 9 bases from J, the junction kept 3 bases outside the gene matches. Here the CDR3 reads CASSQVDRGQYF. CDR3 coding DNA: TGTGCCAGCAGCCAGGTGGACAGGGGGCAGTACTTC.

The J gene is TRBJ1-2, the V gene TRBV7-8; TRBD1 aligns across 7 bases. This CDR3 region has 13 residues. Germline lookup yields CDR1 SGHVS and CDR2 FQNEAQ. V was pared by 5 bases and J by 3 bases, with 3 bases of the junction left unmatched. In DNA form, the CDR3 reads TGTGCCAGCAGCCCTGGGACAGACTATGGCTACACCTTC. Its protein product is CASSPGTDYGYTF.

The CDR3 spells CATSDWNTEAFF. In nucleotides, the CDR3 is TGTGCCACCAGTGACTGGAACACTGAAGCTTTCTTT. The gene calls are TRBV24-1 and TRBJ1-1, with D hard to call. The V end was cut by 4 bases, the J end by 1 base, with 3 bases between. Germline V gives CDR1 KGHDR, CDR2 SFDVKD. This CDR3 contains 12 residues.

The chain is built from TRBV20-1 and TRBJ2-3, with 8 bases fitting TRBD2. Germline assignment: CDR1 DFQATT and CDR2 SNEGSKA (reference sequence). J lost 0 bases, V lost 3 bases, and 2 bases had no gene match. The CDR3 is made up of 14 amino acids. CDR3 in DNA: TGCAGTGCTAGTAAGCGGGGGAGCACAGATACGCAGTATTTT. As protein: CSASKRGSTDTQYF.

The chain has TRBV20-1 and TRBJ2-1, with 12 bases fitting TRBD1. V shed 3 bases, J shed 16 bases, and the junction held 22 bases outside the gene matches. The CDR3 consists of 17 residues. Looked up from germline, CDR1 is DFQATT and CDR2 is SNEGSKA (reference sequence). The CDR3 sequence is CSASANPSGTGGDGHFF. The CDR3 DNA reads as TGCAGTGCTAGTGCCAATCCCTCCGGGACAGGGGGCGATGGTCACTTCTTC.

The chain is built from TRBV14 and TRBJ2-3; D may be TRBD1 (7 bases). Trimming shortened V by 1 base and J by 3 bases, and 17 bases separated the two germline ends. Germline V gene data show CDR1 as SGHDN and CDR2 as FVKESK. The CDR3 length is 17 residues. In DNA, the CDR3 is TGTGCCAGCAGCCAAGCACGCAGGGGGGTGTCTACAGATACGCAGTATTTT. Protein: CASSQARRGVSTDTQYF.

The chain recombines TRBV5-1 with TRBJ1-1; 8 bases fit TRBD1. Unmatched junction bases numbered 7, after V lost 0 bases and J lost 0 bases. Germline V gene sequence: CDR1 SGHRS, CDR2 YFSETQ. CDR3 length: 17 amino acids. The CDR3 sequence: CASSLGRTGSLNTEAFF. The CDR3 DNA sequence: TGCGCCAGCAGCTTGGGGAGGACAGGGTCTTTGAACACTGAAGCTTTCTTT.

This chain joins TRBV5-8 and TRBJ1-1, with 8 bases aligning to TRBD1. The ends lost 3 bases at V and 1 base at J; junction bases unmatched: 2. In germline, CDR1 is SGHTS, CDR2 YDEGEE. The CDR3 contains 14 residues. In DNA form, the CDR3 reads TGTGCCAGCAGCTACGGGACAGGGAACACTGAAGCTTTCTTT. This sequence encodes CASSYGTGNTEAFF.

This clone showed up just a few times. V gene TRBV7-9 combines with J gene TRBJ1-3, with D possibly being TRBD1 (5 bases). The CDR3 extends over 17 amino acids. Germline-derived CDR1 and CDR2 are SEHNR and FQNEAQ (reference sequence). V dropped 0 bases and J dropped 4 bases, with 16 bases sitting between them. The CDR3 loop reads CASSLAAGRVGGNTIYF. The CDR3 DNA follows: TGTGCCAGCAGCTTAGCGGCGGGGCGCGTAGGAGGAAACACCATATATTTT.

On this clone itself: Additional DNA sequences in this sample encode the identical CDR3. CDR3 sequence: CASSPDRGDYGYTF. The DNA for the CDR3 is TGTGCCAGCAGCCCGGACAGGGGGGACTATGGCTACACCTTC. V gene TRBV2 combines with J gene TRBJ1-2; 10 nucleotides align to TRBD1. The CDR3 runs to 14 residues. With V trimmed by 6 bases and J by 3 bases, 4 bases remained unmatched. CDR1 and CDR2 from the germline V gene are SNHLY and FYNNEI.

V and J are TRBV5-6 and TRBJ1-3; possibly TRBD1 for D (5 bases). Per the germline V gene, CDR1 is SGHDT and CDR2 is YYEEEE. Trimming removed 4 bases from V and 0 bases from J, with 14 bases in between. CDR3 length equals 16 residues. CDR3 DNA: TGTGCCAGCAGCAACACAGGAATTATCTCTGGAAACACCATATATTTT. Its protein is CASSNTGIISGNTIYF. The variable domain in full, completed from reference TRBV5-6 and TRBJ1-3, reads DAGVTQSPTHLIKTRGQQVTLRCSPKSGHDTVSWYQQALGQGPQFIFQYYEEEERQRGNFPDRFSGHQFPNYSSELNVNALLLGDSALYLCASSNTGIISGNTIYFGEGSWLTVV.

The chain combines TRBV28 with TRBJ1-1; D is perhaps TRBD1 (6 bases). With 7 bases removed from V and 0 bases from J, the gap between germline ends came to 15 bases. The length of the CDR3 is 15 residues. CDR1 is MDHEN, CDR2 SYDVKM, per germline. Here the CDR3 reads CASIQAQGLNTEAFF. The CDR3 DNA is TGTGCCAGCATCCAAGCCCAGGGGTTGAACACTGAAGCTTTCTTT. Supplemented by reference TRBV28 and TRBJ1-1, the full variable domain reads DVKVTQSSRYLVKRTGEKVFLECVQDMDHENMFWYRQDPGLGLRLIYFSYDVKMKEKGDIPEGYSVSREKKERFSLILESASTNQTSMYLCASIQAQGLNTEAFFGQGTRLTVV.

The chain uses TRBV18 and TRBJ1-5; D call uncertain. CDR3 length: 14 amino acids. Trimming removed 5 bases at V and 0 bases at J, with 8 bases between. Germline loops: CDR1 KGHSH, CDR2 LQKENI. The CDR3 sequence is CASSYVNSNQPQHF. In DNA form, the CDR3 reads TGTGCCAGCTCATATGTTAATAGCAATCAGCCCCAGCATTTT.

The chain combines TRBV5-1 with TRBJ1-3; 11 nucleotides align to TRBD1. The V segment lost 4 bases and the J segment 1 base; nucleotides outside the gene matches: 4. The CDR3 runs to 16 residues. CDR1 and CDR2 (germline): SGHRS, YFSETQ. The CDR3 loop reads CASSKGQGASGNTIYF. In nucleotides, the CDR3 is TGCGCCAGCAGCAAAGGACAGGGGGCTTCTGGAAACACCATATATTTT.

This clone is a singleton in its sample. This chain joins TRBV11-2 and TRBJ2-3; the D gene is possibly TRBD2 (6 bases). The CDR3 totals 14 residues. Deletions cut 5 bases from V and 3 bases from J, with 12 bases between. Germline V CDR1 and CDR2: SGHAT, FQNNGV. Here the CDR3 DNA reads TGTGCCAGCAGCAGAGCGGGCGTTACAGATACGCAGTATTTT. Translated: CASSRAGVTDTQYF.

This clone was detected only once. This chain uses TRBV2 with TRBJ1-2; TRBD1 is a possible D gene (6 bases). CDR1 and CDR2 from the germline V gene are SNHLY and FYNNEI. The length of the CDR3 is 13 residues. V shed 10 bases and J shed 2 bases, with 14 bases lying between them. The CDR3: CATALQGNYGYTF. As DNA, the CDR3 is TGTGCCACGGCGCTACAGGGAAACTATGGCTACACCTTC.

The chain uses TRBV12-3 or TRBV12-4 and TRBJ1-6, with TRBD1 as a possible D gene (6 bases). This CDR3 has 12 amino acids. The ends were cut back, 4 bases at V and 13 bases at J, with 11 bases in the middle. The CDR3 is CASSSDRPPLHF. The CDR3 DNA reads TGTGCCAGCAGTTCCGACAGGCCTCCCCTCCACTTT.

CDR3 loop: CASSVDEAGELFF. CDR3 nucleotides: TGTGCCAGCAGCGTAGACGAGGCCGGGGAGCTGTTTTTT. The rearrangement joins TRBV9 to TRBJ2-2; D ambiguous. This CDR3 region has 13 residues. V was clipped by 0 bases and J by 6 bases, with 6 bases between them. The germline V gene encodes CDR1 SGDLS and CDR2 YYNGEE.

The V gene is TRBV29-1, the J gene TRBJ1-1, with unresolved D. Germline loops: CDR1 SQVTM, CDR2 ANQGSEA. The germline V and J ends were trimmed by 4 bases and 5 bases, with 11 bases remaining between them. There are 12 residues in the CDR3. CDR3 region: CSVGESWTEAFF. CDR3 DNA sequence: TGCAGCGTTGGTGAGAGCTGGACTGAAGCTTTCTTT.

The chain uses TRBV7-9 and TRBJ1-1; D is undetermined. The CDR3 consists of 14 residues. Trimming took 6 bases from V and 0 from J, leaving 11 bases between them. Looked up from germline, CDR1 is SEHNR and CDR2 is FQNEAQ (reference sequence). As DNA, the CDR3 is TGTGCCAGCAGGGTGGAGGGATTGAACACTGAAGCTTTCTTT. Its translation: CASRVEGLNTEAFF.

V and J are TRBV6-2 or TRBV6-3 and TRBJ2-4; D is possibly TRBD1 (5 bases). Germline CDR1 is MNHEY and CDR2 is SVGEGT. Trimming shortened V by 0 bases and J by 8 bases, and 11 bases separated the two germline ends. The CDR3 is made up of 14 amino acids. In DNA, the CDR3 is TGTGCCAGCAGTTACTCGAACAGGATCCACATTCAGTACTTC. It encodes CASSYSNRIHIQYF.

The CDR3 loop is CASSLVQDSGANVLTF. The CDR3 DNA reads TGTGCCAGCAGCTTGGTTCAGGACTCTGGGGCCAACGTCCTGACTTTC. V and J are TRBV5-4 and TRBJ2-6; D remains unclear. The CDR3 length is 16 residues. CDR1 is SGHNT and CDR2 is YYREEE in the germline V gene (reference sequence). The V gene lost 0 bases and the J gene lost 0 bases, with 7 bases spanning the gap.

The V gene is TRBV13, the J gene TRBJ2-2; the D gene is possibly TRBD1 (6 bases). The germline CDR1 and CDR2 sequences are PRHDT and FYEKMQ (reference sequence). The V gene lost 5 bases and the J gene lost 2 bases, with 12 bases spanning the gap. The CDR3 consists of 15 residues. The CDR3 coding sequence is TGTGCCAGCAGCAGTTACAGGGACAACACCGGGGAGCTGTTTTTT. Translated, it gives CASSSYRDNTGELFF.

This chain connects TRBV28 to TRBJ1-4, with TRBD1 as a possible D gene (5 bases). CDR1 is MDHEN, CDR2 SYDVKM, per germline. V was shortened by 8 bases and J by 7 bases, with 14 bases between the two germline ends. This CDR3 contains 13 residues. Here the CDR3 DNA reads TGTGCCAGCCGGATGGGGGGGGTTGAAAAACTGTTTTTT. It translates to CASRMGGVEKLFF. The full variable domain, with the rest looked up from reference TRBV28 and TRBJ1-4, is DVKVTQSSRYLVKRTGEKVFLECVQDMDHENMFWYRQDPGLGLRLIYFSYDVKMKEKGDIPEGYSVSREKKERFSLILESASTNQTSMYLCASRMGGVEKLFFGSGTQLSVL.

V gene TRBV19 combines with J gene TRBJ1-3; D is ambiguous. The CDR3 is 17 amino acids. Per germline, CDR1 LNHDA and CDR2 SQIVND (reference sequence). The V end was cut by 5 bases, the J end by 2 bases, with 19 bases between. In DNA form, the CDR3 reads TGTGCCAGTAGTCCCACGTGGAGCAGCTCTCCTGGAAACACCATATATTTT. Translated: CASSPTWSSSPGNTIYF.

In the case of this clone: The junction differs from germline at one of its ends, possibly a read error. This chain uses TRBV7-9 with TRBJ1-1; 8 positions agree with TRBD1. CDR3 length: 12 amino acids. CDR1 and CDR2 from the germline V gene are SEHNR and FQNEAQ (reference sequence). The CDR3, as DNA: TGTGCCAGCAGTTTAGATGACAGGGGAGCTTTCTTT. This sequence encodes CASSLDDRGAFF.